The clone carrying this TCR beta chain is classed as medium-sized (0.01 to 0.1%). Its antigen is still unknown. These data originate in a study of spatial heterogeneity in lung cancer. General observations from the study: Tumor mutation count correlated with how many alpha and beta TCRs expanded intratumorally.

In TCRdb, the 5' RACE reads were re-called with MiXCR into one record per CDR3 protein. Among 5,200 or so distinct CDR3 sequences, approximately 4.1% were seen once, and the ten largest hold 23%. Time point noted: sample taken at primary tumor resection. Germline assignment: CDR1 SGHRS and CDR2 YFSETQ. The V segment lost 0 bases and the J segment 6 bases; nucleotides outside the gene matches: 7. This CDR3 has 15 amino acids. The chain employs TRBV5-1 and TRBJ1-2; 8 bases map to TRBD1. The receptor was derived from a female donor with early-stage non-small cell lung cancer. The sample consisted of lung tumor tissue, taken at surgery. The CDR3 DNA is TGCGCCAGCAGCTTGGTCGTCAGGGGGCGAGATGGCTACACCTTC. Amino acids: CASSLVVRGRDGYTF. The full variable domain, completed using reference TRBV5-1 and TRBJ1-2, is KAGVTQTPRYLIKTRGQQVTLSCSPISGHRSVSWYQQTPGQGLQFLFEYFSETQRNKGNFPGRFSGRQFSNSRSEMNVSTLELGDSALYLCASSLVVRGRDGYTFGSGTRLTVV.